This T cell receptor (beta chain) was identified in a study of blood T cell repertoires in COVID-19. The overall study: From the United States, Italy and Spain came samples of acute and convalescent COVID-19.

In the study's own analysis: Reference gene primers were amplified, and this amplification served to estimate nucleated cell counts. TCRdb's table, derived via immunoSEQ multiplex PCR, lists solely in-frame clones and lacks some. V and J calls and clone size are as listed in that table; D and trimming were resolved from the DNA. This sample has about 280,000 clones, with about nine tenths found just once. V lost 7 bases to trimming and J lost 2 bases, with 9 bases between them. The CDR3 is 12 residues long. Germline CDR1 is SGHRS and CDR2 is YFSETQ. V gene TRBV5-1 combines with J gene TRBJ1-2; D is perhaps TRBD1 (6 bases). The source is a man in his fifties with acute or convalescent COVID-19. Sample: peripheral blood. CDR3 amino acids: CASGGANYGYTF. Here the CDR3 DNA reads TGCGCCAGCGGGGGGGCGAACTATGGCTACACCTTC.